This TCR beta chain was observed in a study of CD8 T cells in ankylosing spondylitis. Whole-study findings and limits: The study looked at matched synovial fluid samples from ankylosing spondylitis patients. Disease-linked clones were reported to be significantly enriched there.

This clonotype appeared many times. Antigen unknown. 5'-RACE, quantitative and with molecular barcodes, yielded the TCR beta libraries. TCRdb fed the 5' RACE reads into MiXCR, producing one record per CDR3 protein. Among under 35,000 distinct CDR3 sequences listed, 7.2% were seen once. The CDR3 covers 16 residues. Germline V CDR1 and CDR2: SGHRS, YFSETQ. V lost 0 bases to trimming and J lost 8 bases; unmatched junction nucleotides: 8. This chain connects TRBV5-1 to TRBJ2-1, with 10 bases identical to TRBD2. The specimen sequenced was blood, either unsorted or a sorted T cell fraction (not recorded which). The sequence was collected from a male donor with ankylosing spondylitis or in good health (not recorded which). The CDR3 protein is CASSLAQAGGSDEQFF. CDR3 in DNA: TGCGCCAGCAGCTTGGCCCAAGCGGGAGGGAGCGATGAGCAGTTCTTC.